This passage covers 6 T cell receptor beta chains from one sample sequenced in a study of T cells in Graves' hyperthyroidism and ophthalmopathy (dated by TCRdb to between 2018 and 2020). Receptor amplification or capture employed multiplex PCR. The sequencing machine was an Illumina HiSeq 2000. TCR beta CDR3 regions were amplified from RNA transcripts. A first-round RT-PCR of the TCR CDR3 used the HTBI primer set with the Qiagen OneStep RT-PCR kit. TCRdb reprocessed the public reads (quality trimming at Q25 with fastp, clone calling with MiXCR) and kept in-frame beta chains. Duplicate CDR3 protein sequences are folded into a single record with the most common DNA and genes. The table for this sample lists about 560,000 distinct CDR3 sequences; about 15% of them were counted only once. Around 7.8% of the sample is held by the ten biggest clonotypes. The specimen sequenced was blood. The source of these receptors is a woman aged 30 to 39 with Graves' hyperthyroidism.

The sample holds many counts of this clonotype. The CDR3 DNA reads TGTGCCAGCAGTGCGTGGGGCGAGCAGTACTTC. Its protein is CASSAWGEQYF. The chain joins TRBV27 to TRBJ2-7, with no clear D. V was trimmed by 5 bases and J by 6 bases, leaving 8 bases between them. This CDR3 has 11 residues. Germline CDR1 is MNHEY and CDR2 is SMNVEV (reference sequence).

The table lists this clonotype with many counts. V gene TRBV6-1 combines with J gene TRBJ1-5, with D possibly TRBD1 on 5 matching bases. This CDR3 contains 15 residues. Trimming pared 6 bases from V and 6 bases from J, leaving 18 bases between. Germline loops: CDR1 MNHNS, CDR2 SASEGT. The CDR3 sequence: CASRRGGGGSQPQHF. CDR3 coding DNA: TGTGCCAGCAGGCGCGGCGGGGGTGGCAGTCAGCCCCAGCATTTT.

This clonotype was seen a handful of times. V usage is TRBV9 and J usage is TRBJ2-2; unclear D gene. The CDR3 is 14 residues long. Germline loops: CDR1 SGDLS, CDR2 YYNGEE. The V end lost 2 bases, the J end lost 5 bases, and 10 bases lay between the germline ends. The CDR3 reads CASSVLGGTGELFF. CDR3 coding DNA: TGTGCCAGCAGCGTTCTAGGTGGAACCGGGGAGCTGTTTTTT.

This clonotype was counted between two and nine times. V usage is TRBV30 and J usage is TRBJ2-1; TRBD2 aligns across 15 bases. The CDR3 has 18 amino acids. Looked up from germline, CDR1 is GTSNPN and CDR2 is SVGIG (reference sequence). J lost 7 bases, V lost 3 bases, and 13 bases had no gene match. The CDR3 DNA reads TGTGCCTGGAGGATTCCTGGACTAGCGGGAGGGGTACAGAATGAGCAGTTCTTC. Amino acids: CAWRIPGLAGGVQNEQFF.

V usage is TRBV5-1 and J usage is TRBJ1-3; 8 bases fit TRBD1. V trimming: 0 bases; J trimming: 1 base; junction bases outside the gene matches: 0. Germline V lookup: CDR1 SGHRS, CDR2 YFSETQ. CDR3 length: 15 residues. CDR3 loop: CASSLGTGSGNTIYF. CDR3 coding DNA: TGCGCCAGCAGCTTGGGGACAGGGTCTGGAAACACCATATATTTT. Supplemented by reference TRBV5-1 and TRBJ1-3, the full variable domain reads KAGVTQTPRYLIKTRGQQVTLSCSPISGHRSVSWYQQTPGQGLQFLFEYFSETQRNKGNFPGRFSGRQFSNSRSEMNVSTLELGDSALYLCASSLGTGSGNTIYFGEGSWLTVV.

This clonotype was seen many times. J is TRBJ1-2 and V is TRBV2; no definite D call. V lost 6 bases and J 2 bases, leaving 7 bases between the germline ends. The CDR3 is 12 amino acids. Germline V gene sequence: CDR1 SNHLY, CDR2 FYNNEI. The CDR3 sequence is CASSERNYGYTF. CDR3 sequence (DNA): TGTGCCAGCAGCGAAAGGAACTATGGCTACACCTTC.